The 31 T cell receptor beta chains listed next were all sequenced from one sample in a study of blood T cell repertoires in COVID-19. Some clones are missing from TCRdb's copy, which holds only in-frame ones; the method was immunoSEQ multiplex PCR. This sample has some 70,000 clones; 85% occur once, and the top ten carry just under 3%. Sequenced: peripheral blood. These receptors all come from a man older than 75 with acute or convalescent COVID-19.

The rearrangement joins TRBV27 to TRBJ1-2; a possible D gene is TRBD1 (6 bases). The V gene lost 7 bases and the J gene lost 0 bases, with 12 bases spanning the gap. The germline gives CDR1 MNHEY, CDR2 SMNVEV (reference sequence). The CDR3 is 14 amino acids. CDR3 DNA sequence: TGTGCCAGCATGAGGACAGCGCCTAACTATGGCTACACCTTC. Protein: CASMRTAPNYGYTF.

The rearrangement joins TRBV24-1 to TRBJ2-1; 11 nucleotides agree with TRBD1. The CDR3 length is 17 residues. Germline assignment: CDR1 KGHDR and CDR2 SFDVKD. V shed 1 base, J shed 9 bases, and the junction held 10 bases outside the gene matches. The CDR3 loop reads CATSDLRRGQGGGEQFF. The CDR3, as DNA: TGTGCCACCAGTGATTTACGACGGGGACAGGGGGGAGGTGAGCAGTTCTTC.

This chain connects TRBV6-5 to TRBJ1-6; no definite D call. The length of the CDR3 is 15 residues. Trimming took off 2 bases at V and 6 bases at J, with 11 bases between the two ends. The germline gives CDR1 MNHEY, CDR2 SVGAGI. The DNA for the CDR3 is TGTGCCAGCAGTTACAAGGAGGGCCTTAATTCACCCCTCCACTTT. This encodes CASSYKEGLNSPLHF.

V is TRBV9 and J is TRBJ2-1, with 8 bases fitting TRBD2. With 1 base clipped from V and 0 bases from J, the junction kept 6 bases outside the gene matches. The CDR3 sequence is 17 residues long. From germline, CDR1 is SGDLS and CDR2 YYNGEE. This CDR3 reads CASSVSGGASSYNEQFF. The CDR3 nucleotides are TGTGCCAGCAGCGTATCCGGGGGGGCAAGCTCCTACAATGAGCAGTTCTTC.

This clone has just one count. This chain links TRBV6-6 with TRBJ1-5; 8 bases are a match to TRBD1. This CDR3 comprises 15 residues. Per the germline V gene, CDR1 is MNHNY and CDR2 is SVGAGI (reference sequence). Unmatched junction bases numbered 7, after V lost 2 bases and J lost 7 bases. In DNA, the CDR3 is TGTGCCAGCAGTTACGGAGGACAGGGAAACCAGCCCCAGCATTTT. It yields the protein CASSYGGQGNQPQHF.

The chain combines TRBV11-2 with TRBJ2-6, with unresolved D. Germline-derived CDR1 and CDR2 are SGHAT and FQNNGV. V was clipped by 7 bases and J by 2 bases, with 15 bases between them. The CDR3 totals 16 residues. CDR3 loop: CASTPPRNAGANVLTF. The CDR3, as DNA: TGTGCCAGCACTCCCCCCAGAAACGCTGGGGCCAACGTCCTGACTTTC.

V usage is TRBV30 and J usage is TRBJ2-3; D possibly corresponds to TRBD2 (7 bases). The CDR3 totals 15 residues. V gave up 4 bases and J gave up 3 bases, with 17 bases separating them. Germline-derived CDR1 and CDR2 are GTSNPN and SVGIG (reference sequence). For the CDR3, the DNA is TGTGCCTGGACTCCAGGGGCGGGGGAAACAGATACGCAGTATTTT. Its translation: CAWTPGAGETDTQYF.

The genes are TRBV4-1 and TRBJ1-5, with D possibly matching TRBD1 (6 bases). The germline V gene has CDR1 MGHRA and CDR2 YSYEKL. Trimming removed 4 bases from V and 1 base from J, with 11 bases in between. The CDR3 extends over 15 amino acids. The CDR3 loop is CASSPQGTSNQPQHF. Written as DNA, the CDR3 is TGCGCCAGCAGCCCACAGGGAACCAGCAATCAGCCCCAGCATTTT.

V gene TRBV24-1 combines with J gene TRBJ2-1; 13 bases fit TRBD2. The V gene end was trimmed by 4 bases and the J gene end by 1 base; junction bases not matched to a gene: 12. The CDR3 has 20 amino acids. Germline CDR1 and CDR2: KGHDR and SFDVKD. CDR3 residues: CATSDPSTSGRPFSYNEQFF. The CDR3 DNA reads as TGTGCCACCAGTGACCCCTCGACTAGCGGGAGGCCATTTTCCTACAATGAGCAGTTCTTC.

The chain has TRBV3-1 (or the pseudogene TRBV3-2) and TRBJ2-3; 8 positions agree with TRBD2. After removal of 4 bases from V and 6 bases from J, the junction contained 3 bases not matched to a gene. CDR1 is LGHDT, CDR2 YNNKEL, per germline (reference sequence). This CDR3 contains 13 residues. CDR3 sequence: CASSPGGADTQYF. DNA for the CDR3: TGTGCCAGCAGCCCCGGGGGGGCCGATACGCAGTATTTT.

This chain connects TRBV2 to TRBJ2-5; 8 nucleotides align to TRBD1. Germline CDR1 and CDR2: SNHLY and FYNNEI. The junction had 8 bases not matched to a gene; V was cut back by 4 bases and J by 4 bases. The CDR3 extends over 15 amino acids. CDR3 sequence reads: CASSALTGVGETQYF. The CDR3, as DNA: TGTGCCAGCAGTGCCCTGACAGGGGTCGGAGAGACCCAGTACTTC.

V is TRBV27 and J is TRBJ1-2; D gene ambiguous. This CDR3 spans 13 amino acids. Germline lookup yields CDR1 MNHEY and CDR2 SMNVEV (reference sequence). Trimming removed 5 bases from V and 4 bases from J, with 11 bases in between. CDR3 amino acids: CASSPQARYGYTF. The CDR3 DNA sequence: TGTGCCAGCAGTCCGCAGGCTCGCTATGGCTACACCTTC.

V is TRBV5-1 and J is TRBJ2-1; D possibly corresponds to TRBD2 (5 bases). The germline V gene encodes CDR1 SGHRS and CDR2 YFSETQ. Trimming took off 3 bases at V and 3 bases at J, with 19 bases between the two ends. The CDR3 is 17 residues long. The CDR3 spells CASSSGLSIIRYNEQFF. Written as DNA, the CDR3 is TGCGCCAGCAGCTCCGGACTTTCGATAATCCGCTACAATGAGCAGTTCTTC.

This clone appeared once. This chain links TRBV4-2 with TRBJ1-5; unclear D gene. This CDR3 comprises 17 residues. The ends were cut back, 1 base at V and 2 bases at J, with 15 bases in the middle. The V gene's germline CDR1 is LGHNA and CDR2 YNFKEQ. The CDR3 nucleotides are TGTGCCAGCAGCCAAGTACAATGGGCCTCGGGCAATCAGCCCCAGCATTTT. Translation: CASSQVQWASGNQPQHF.

This rearrangement joins TRBV19 to TRBJ1-4; unclear D gene. The CDR3 sequence is 13 residues long. From germline, CDR1 is LNHDA and CDR2 SQIVND (reference sequence). V lost 8 bases and J 8 bases, leaving 15 bases between the germline ends. CDR3 in DNA: TGTGCCAGTGCCCGAAGTGTAGAGGAAAAACTGTTTTTT. Translating it yields CASARSVEEKLFF.

The rearrangement joins TRBV5-4 to TRBJ2-2, with TRBD1 as a possible D gene (6 bases). The V gene's germline CDR1 is SGHNT and CDR2 YYREEE (reference sequence). The V end lost 4 bases, the J end lost 5 bases, and 18 bases lay between the germline ends. The CDR3 is 16 amino acids. CDR3 bases: TGTGCCAGCAGCAAGCGCGCAGGGGATTGGACCGGGGAGCTGTTTTTT. As protein: CASSKRAGDWTGELFF.

The count of this clone is one. V gene TRBV7-8 combines with J gene TRBJ1-2; TRBD1 matches 7 bases. The CDR3 contains 16 residues. J lost 9 bases, V lost 3 bases, and 16 bases had no gene match. Germline V lookup: CDR1 SGHVS, CDR2 FQNEAQ. CDR3 DNA: TGTGCCAGCAGCTTCGGCAAGGGAGTGGACAGGAACCGCTACACCTTC. Encoded protein: CASSFGKGVDRNRYTF.

V and J are TRBV24-1 and TRBJ2-1; TRBD1 agrees at 8 bases. The CDR3 extends over 15 amino acids. Per germline, CDR1 KGHDR and CDR2 SFDVKD. With V trimmed by 4 bases and J by 5 bases, 6 bases remained unmatched. CDR3 bases: TGTGCCACCAGTGAGCCCGGACAGGGCAACAATGAGCAGTTCTTC. It codes for CATSEPGQGNNEQFF.

The V and J genes are TRBV27 and TRBJ2-7, with a tentative D call TRBD2 (6 bases). CDR1 and CDR2 (germline): MNHEY, SMNVEV (reference sequence). CDR3 length: 13 amino acids. The V gene lost 3 bases and the J gene lost 0 bases, with 6 bases spanning the gap. Here the CDR3 reads CASSLTSSYEQYF. The CDR3 DNA follows: TGTGCCAGCAGTTTGACTAGCTCCTACGAGCAGTACTTC.

This clone is medium-sized within its sample. The J gene is TRBJ2-2, the V gene TRBV7-2, with D unclear. V lost 2 bases to trimming and J lost 0 bases, with 7 bases between them. Germline-derived CDR1 and CDR2 are SGHTA and FQGNSA. The length of the CDR3 is 15 residues. The CDR3 protein is CASSLKPANTGELFF. The CDR3 nucleotides are TGTGCCAGCAGCTTAAAGCCGGCGAACACCGGGGAGCTGTTTTTT.

V usage is TRBV27 and J usage is TRBJ2-1; 7 bases line up with TRBD2. V lost 4 bases and J lost 7; bases outside the gene matches: 13. The CDR3 runs 16 residues. Per germline, CDR1 MNHEY and CDR2 SMNVEV (reference sequence). The CDR3 nucleotides are TGTGCCAGCAGTTGGGGGGGGTGGGGGGATTTGAATGAGCAGTTCTTC. Translation: CASSWGGWGDLNEQFF.

This chain uses TRBV6-5 with TRBJ1-2; the D gene is possibly TRBD1 (6 bases). This CDR3 has 14 amino acids. CDR1 and CDR2 (germline): MNHEY, SVGAGI. The V gene lost 2 bases and the J gene lost 10 bases, with 17 bases spanning the gap. CDR3: CASSYLRQGYLYTF. DNA of the CDR3: TGTGCCAGCAGTTACCTACGGCAGGGGTATCTCTACACCTTC.

The chain combines TRBV19 with TRBJ2-2, with TRBD1 identical over 9 bases. Per the germline V gene, CDR1 is LNHDA and CDR2 is SQIVND (reference sequence). The V gene end was trimmed by 7 bases and the J gene end by 0 bases; junction bases not matched to a gene: 3. CDR3 size: 15 residues. CDR3: CASIQGAANTGELFF. The CDR3 DNA follows: TGTGCCAGTATACAGGGGGCTGCGAACACCGGGGAGCTGTTTTTT.

The J gene is TRBJ2-3, the V gene TRBV5-1; a weak D match, TRBD2 (7 bases). The CDR3 loop spans 18 amino acids. With 0 bases removed from V and 0 bases from J, the gap between germline ends came to 17 bases. CDR1 is SGHRS and CDR2 is YFSETQ in the germline V gene. CDR3 sequence: CASSLVGGPDLSTDTQYF. For the CDR3, the DNA is TGCGCCAGCAGCTTGGTCGGGGGGCCGGATCTCAGCACAGATACGCAGTATTTT.

Only one count was recorded for this clone. This chain connects TRBV6-5 to TRBJ1-6, with D uncertain. Looked up from germline, CDR1 is MNHEY and CDR2 is SVGAGI. The CDR3 runs 14 residues. Trimming shortened V by 1 base and J by 7 bases, and 8 bases separated the two germline ends. Written as DNA, the CDR3 is TGTGCCAGCAGTTACTTCATCCAAAATTCACCCCTCCACTTT. Protein product: CASSYFIQNSPLHF.

This sequence joins TRBV6-5 and TRBJ1-2; TRBD1 aligns across 7 bases. The CDR3 is 12 amino acids. CDR1 is MNHEY and CDR2 is SVGAGI in the germline V gene. Trimming at V came to 6 bases and at J to 5 bases, leaving 3 bases not matched to a gene. The CDR3 DNA reads TGTGCCAGCAGCACACAGGGGTATGGCTACACCTTC. Translation: CASSTQGYGYTF.

Points on this clone: One end of the junction fails to match germline, which may point to a read error. The genes are TRBV4-1 and TRBJ1-6; 9 positions match TRBD1. Germline V gene sequence: CDR1 MGHRA, CDR2 YSYEKL. This CDR3 has 16 amino acids. This CDR3 reads CASTQPGTGYNSPLHF. The CDR3 DNA reads TGCGCCAGCACCCAACCCGGGACAGGGTATAATTCACCCCTCCACTTT.

Only one count was recorded for this clone. This chain joins TRBV3-1 (or the pseudogene TRBV3-2) and TRBJ2-5; maybe TRBD2 (6 bases). Germline V CDR1 and CDR2: LGHDT, YNNKEL (reference sequence). CDR3 length equals 13 residues. Trimming removed 3 bases from V and 4 bases from J, with 9 bases in between. The CDR3 here is CASSHQGGETQYF. DNA of the CDR3: TGTGCCAGCAGCCATCAGGGAGGAGAGACCCAGTACTTC.

This clone was counted a few times. This chain uses TRBV5-1 with TRBJ2-2, with D possibly TRBD2 on 5 matching bases. The CDR3 runs to 17 residues. Germline V gene data show CDR1 as SGHRS and CDR2 as YFSETQ. Deletions cut 4 bases from V and 5 bases from J, with 21 bases between. CDR3 amino acids: CASSPGLPPSGTGELFF. CDR3 coding DNA: TGCGCCAGCAGCCCCGGACTTCCCCCCTCTGGAACCGGGGAGCTGTTTTTT.

The CDR3 DNA is TGTGCCAGCAGCTTAGACCCGCGGGGAACCCAACTGAGGGAGCAGTACTTC. Translation gives CASSLDPRGTQLREQYF. J is TRBJ2-7 and V is TRBV13; the D gene is possibly TRBD2 (6 bases). The CDR3 spans 17 residues. Trimming cost V 1 base and J 7 bases, with 23 bases left between them. CDR1 is PRHDT, CDR2 FYEKMQ, per germline (reference sequence).

The rearrangement links TRBV18 to TRBJ2-1; TRBD2 agrees at 7 bases. Per germline, CDR1 KGHSH and CDR2 LQKENI. V trimming: 4 bases; J trimming: 10 bases; junction bases outside the gene matches: 7. CDR3 length: 13 residues. CDR3 nucleotides: TGTGCCAGCTCACGGGGGAGGGCGGAAGAGCAGTTCTTC. It specifies CASSRGRAEEQFF.